This TCR beta chain appears in the sequencing data of a study of CD8+ T cells in alopecia areata. The study, taken as a whole, reports: Uncertainty about whether baseline CD8+ expansion is linked to response remains, with one nonresponder. Especially in alopecia totalis/universalis, lesional scalp showed greater clonality than normal scalp did. In scalp and blood during tofacitinib, many expanded lesional clones persisted.

Treatment described: oral pan-JAK inhibitor, 5-10 mg twice daily. PBMC-derived CD4+ and CD8+ T cells were sorted. RNA extraction and reverse transcription yielded cDNA as sequencing template. Here immunoSEQ multiplex PCR was the method, and the copy in TCRdb shows in-frame clones only, minus some. The sample includes a few hundred thousand clones, under 60% seen only once; the top ten take about 1.4%. In its sample, this clone was seen once. Its cognate antigen is unknown. CDR3 length equals 15 residues. V shed 4 bases and J 1 base; nucleotides not matched to a gene: 1. From germline, CDR1 is SGHTA and CDR2 FQGNSA.

V is TRBV7-2 and J is TRBJ2-1, with 10 bases matching TRBD2. This receptor was taken from a human donor with alopecia areata. Sample: CD4+ T cells sorted from blood, taken at week 4, from a patient treated with tofacitinib. The CDR3 loop reads CASSSSGGSYNEQFF. DNA of the CDR3: TGTGCCAGCAGCTCTAGCGGGGGATCCTACAATGAGCAGTTCTTC.